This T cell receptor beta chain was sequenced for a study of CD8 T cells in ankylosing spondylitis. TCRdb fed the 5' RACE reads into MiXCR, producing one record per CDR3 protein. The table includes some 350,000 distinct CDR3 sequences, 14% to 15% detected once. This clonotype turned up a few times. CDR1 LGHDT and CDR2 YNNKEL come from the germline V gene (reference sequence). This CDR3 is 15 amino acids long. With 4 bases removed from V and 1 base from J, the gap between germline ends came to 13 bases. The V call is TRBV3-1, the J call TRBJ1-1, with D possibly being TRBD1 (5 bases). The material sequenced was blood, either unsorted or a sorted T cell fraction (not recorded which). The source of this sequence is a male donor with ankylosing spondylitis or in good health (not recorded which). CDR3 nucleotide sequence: TGTGCCAGCAGCCGGACGGGGGGAGAGAACACTGAAGCTTTCTTT. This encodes CASSRTGGENTEAFF. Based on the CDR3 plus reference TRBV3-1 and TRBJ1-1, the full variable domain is DTAVSQTPKYLVTQMGNDKSIKCEQNLGHDTMYWYKQDSKKFLKIMFSYNNKELIINETVPNRFSPKSPDKAHLNLHINSLELGDSAVYFCASSRTGGENTEAFFGQGTRLTVV.